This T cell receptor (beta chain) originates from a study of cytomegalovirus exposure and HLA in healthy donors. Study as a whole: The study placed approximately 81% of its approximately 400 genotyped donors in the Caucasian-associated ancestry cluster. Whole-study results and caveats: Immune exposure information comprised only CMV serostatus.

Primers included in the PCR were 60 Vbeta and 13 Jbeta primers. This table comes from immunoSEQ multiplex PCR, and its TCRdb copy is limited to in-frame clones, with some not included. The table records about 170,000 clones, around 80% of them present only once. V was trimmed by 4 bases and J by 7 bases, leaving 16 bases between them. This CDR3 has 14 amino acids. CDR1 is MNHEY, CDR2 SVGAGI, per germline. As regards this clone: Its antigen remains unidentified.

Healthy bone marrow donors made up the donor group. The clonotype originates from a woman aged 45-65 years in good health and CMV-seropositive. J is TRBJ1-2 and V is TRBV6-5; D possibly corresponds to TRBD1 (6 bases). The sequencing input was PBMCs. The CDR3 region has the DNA TGTGCCAGCAGTTTTTCAGGGGCCTCAGGTGGCTACACCTTC. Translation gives CASSFSGASGGYTF.